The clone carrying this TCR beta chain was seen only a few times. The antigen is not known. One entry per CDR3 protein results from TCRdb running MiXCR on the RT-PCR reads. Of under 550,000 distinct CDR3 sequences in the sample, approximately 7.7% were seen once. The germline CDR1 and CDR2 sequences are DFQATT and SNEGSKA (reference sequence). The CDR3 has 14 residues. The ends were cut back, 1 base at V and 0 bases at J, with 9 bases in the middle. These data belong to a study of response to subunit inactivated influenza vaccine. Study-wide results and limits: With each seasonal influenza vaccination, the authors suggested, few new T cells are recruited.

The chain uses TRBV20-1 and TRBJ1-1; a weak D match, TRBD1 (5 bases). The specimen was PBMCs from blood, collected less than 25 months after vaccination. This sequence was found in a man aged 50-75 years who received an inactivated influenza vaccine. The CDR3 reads CSARGGTLNTEAFF. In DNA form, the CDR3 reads TGCAGTGCTAGAGGGGGGACCTTGAACACTGAAGCTTTCTTT.